The rows below give T cell receptor beta chains drawn from one sample of a study of T cells in Graves' hyperthyroidism and ophthalmopathy. From the multiplex PCR reads, TCRdb called clonotypes with MiXCR, one entry per CDR3 protein. Among 350,000 or so distinct CDR3 sequences listed, roughly 18% were seen once. The sequenced sample was blood. These receptor sequences come from a woman aged 45-65 years with Graves' hyperthyroidism. Each CDR3 is given without its conserved first and last residue. D genes are given only for firm matches.

D | J | V | CDR3
TRBD1 | TRBJ2-7 | TRBV12-3/TRBV12-4 | ASSAGQGTHHEQY
NA | TRBJ1-5 | TRBV18 | ASSPVEGDQPQH
NA | TRBJ2-5 | TRBV20-1 | SAREGVWETQY
TRBD2 | TRBJ2-1 | TRBV3-1 | ASSQGPASGGGSSYNEQF
TRBD1 | NA | TRBV6-1 | ASATGGGTGAF
NA | TRBJ2-5 | TRBV28 | ASSLLGTETQY
NA | TRBJ2-7 | TRBV7-3 | ASSLIGGMYEQY
NA | TRBJ1-4 | TRBV2 | ASQGLTTNEKLF
NA | TRBJ2-5 | TRBV2 | ASMGRQETQY
NA | TRBJ2-2 | TRBV5-6 | ASSSPHLENTEELF
TRBD1 | TRBJ1-2 | TRBV9 | ASSGWTGNGYT
NA | TRBJ1-1 | TRBV29-1 | SVADGPEAF
NA | TRBJ2-1 | TRBV7-6 | ASSPVGGNEQF
TRBD1 | TRBJ2-2 | TRBV7-3 | ANSGLTGLGGANTGELF
NA | TRBJ2-4 | TRBV2 | ASSAQNIQY
NA | TRBJ1-2 | TRBV6-6 | ASSYGVQPLFYGYT
TRBD1 | TRBJ1-2 | TRBV10-2 | ASSGFTGGDGYT
NA | TRBJ2-2 | TRBV3-1 | ASSQELRANTGELF
TRBD2 | TRBJ2-1 | TRBV10-2 | ASSEELAGSEQF
TRBD1 | TRBJ2-7 | TRBV30 | AWSGTERSSYEQY
NA | TRBJ1-1 | TRBV5-1 | ASSLGTSTEAF
NA | TRBJ1-2 | TRBV7-9 | ASSLARQGGGGYT
NA | TRBJ2-1 | TRBV5-5 | ASSLMGTEGDEQF
TRBD1 | TRBJ2-2 | TRBV20-1 | SARDTGVYAGELF
TRBD1 | TRBJ1-5 | TRBV2 | ASSEQGDQPQH
TRBD1 | TRBJ1-2 | TRBV20-1 | SAEHRGSGGYT
NA | TRBJ2-2 | TRBV2 | ASTGDRRELF
TRBD2 | TRBJ2-2 | TRBV27 | ASSRGENTGELF
TRBD1 | TRBJ1-1 | TRBV7-2 | ASSPNRGLPEAF
NA | TRBJ2-3 | TRBV7-3 | ASSLDRRDTQY
TRBD1 | TRBJ1-2 | TRBV7-9 | ASSFRLATGNNYGYT
TRBD1 | TRBJ1-1 | TRBV19 | ASSAGQGVAEAF
TRBD2 | TRBJ2-3 | TRBV6-1 | ASRRGGRTSTDTQY
NA | TRBJ1-2 | TRBV30 | AWSVPGWANYGYT
NA | TRBJ1-2 | TRBV6-1 | ASSERGYGGYT
NA | TRBJ2-2 | TRBV14 | ASSRGHPVRELF
TRBD2 | TRBJ2-2 | TRBV7-2 | ASSLNPGGSTGELF
NA | TRBJ1-1 | TRBV5-1 | ASSLSPSGERAEAF
NA | TRBJ1-1 | TRBV3-1 | ASSPQGWGTEAF
NA | TRBJ2-4 | TRBV19 | ASSIFELPAGNIQY
NA | TRBJ2-3 | TRBV7-3 | ASSADLTDTQY
TRBD1 | TRBJ2-2 | TRBV12-3/TRBV12-4 | ASSPAGTGLTGELF
TRBD1 | TRBJ1-5 | TRBV27 | ASSYAGTGDQVYMVQPQH
TRBD1 | TRBJ1-6 | TRBV27 | ASRGQGWNSPLH
TRBD1 | TRBJ2-7 | TRBV5-6 | ASSRGQSDEQY
NA | TRBJ1-5 | TRBV5-1 | ASSLGVYSYQPQH
NA | TRBJ2-2 | TRBV6-1 | ATRTPTNTGELF
NA | TRBJ1-3 | TRBV12-5 | ASGERDTIY
NA | TRBJ1-2 | TRBV20-1 | SAKVAGAYGYT
TRBD2 | TRBJ2-2 | TRBV7-9 | ASPIAGGPHTGELF
TRBD1 | TRBJ2-1 | TRBV20-1 | SASRGDRNEQF
NA | TRBJ1-4 | TRBV7-2 | ASSKTRVTEKLF
TRBD1 | TRBJ2-7 | TRBV5-6 | ASSYGQGSNEQY
TRBD1 | TRBJ1-1 | TRBV11-2 | ASSLGRGVERNTEAF
NA | TRBJ2-2 | TRBV6-1 | ASRGTRGNTGELF
TRBD1 | TRBJ1-1 | TRBV20-1 | SARQGAAVNTEAF
NA | TRBJ2-1 | TRBV20-1 | SAGGGGAPYNEQF